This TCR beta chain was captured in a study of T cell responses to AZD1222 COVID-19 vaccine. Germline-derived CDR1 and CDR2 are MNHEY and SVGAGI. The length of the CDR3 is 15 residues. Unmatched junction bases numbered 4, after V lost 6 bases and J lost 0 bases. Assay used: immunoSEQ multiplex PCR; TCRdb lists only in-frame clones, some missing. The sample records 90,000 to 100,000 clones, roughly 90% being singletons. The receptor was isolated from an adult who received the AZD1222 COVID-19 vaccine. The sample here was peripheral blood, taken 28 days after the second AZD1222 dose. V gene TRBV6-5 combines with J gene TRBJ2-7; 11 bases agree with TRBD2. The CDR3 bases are TGTGCCAGCAGCGAGACTAGCGGGAACTCCTACGAGCAGTACTTC. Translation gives CASSETSGNSYEQYF.